This TCR beta chain was retrieved from a study of shared clonotypes between healthy human individuals. Across several immunoSEQ plates, the genomic DNA of each subset was split evenly. Sequenced by immunoSEQ multiplex PCR; TCRdb stores in-frame clones only, minus some. The table includes roughly 2.4 million clones, approximately 96% detected once. There are 13 residues in the CDR3. Trimming took 10 bases from V and 0 from J, leaving 10 bases between them. In germline, CDR1 is ENHRY, CDR2 SYGVKD. This chain links TRBV10-3 with TRBJ1-3; no firm D call. The sequence was collected from a young man in good health. Sequencing was performed on naive CD4+ T cells sorted from blood. As to subset: CD45RA+ positively selected. The CDR3 bases are TGTGCCACTTTAAGGGCCTCTGGAAACACCATATATTTT. As protein: CATLRASGNTIYF.